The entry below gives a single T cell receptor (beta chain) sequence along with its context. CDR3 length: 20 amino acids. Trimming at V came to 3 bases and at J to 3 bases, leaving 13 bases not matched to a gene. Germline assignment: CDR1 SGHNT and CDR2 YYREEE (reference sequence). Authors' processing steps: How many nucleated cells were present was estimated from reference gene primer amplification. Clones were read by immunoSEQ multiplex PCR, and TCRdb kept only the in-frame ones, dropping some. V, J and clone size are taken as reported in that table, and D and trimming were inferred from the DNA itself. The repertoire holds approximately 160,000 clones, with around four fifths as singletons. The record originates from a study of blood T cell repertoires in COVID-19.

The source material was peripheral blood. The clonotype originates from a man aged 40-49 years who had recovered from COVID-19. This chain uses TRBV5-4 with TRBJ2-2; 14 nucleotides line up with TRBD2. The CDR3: CASSSDTGLAGGPDTGELFF. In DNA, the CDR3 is TGTGCCAGCAGCTCGGACACAGGACTAGCGGGAGGTCCCGACACCGGGGAGCTGTTTTTT.